The clone carrying this T cell receptor (beta chain) was detected only once. In the original analysis: Amplification with reference gene primers provided the estimates of nucleated cell counts. Produced via immunoSEQ multiplex PCR; TCRdb's table is partial and in-frame only. That table supplies the V and J calls and clone size; D and trimming were determined from the DNA. The data contain fewer than 200,000 clones, approximately 90% of them singletons. The data derive from a study of blood T cell repertoires in COVID-19. Enrolled through a virtual design, the participants were between roughly 18 and 90 years of age and came from under 25 US areas. The clonotype was recovered from a woman aged 40-49 years in a cohort exposed to, infected with or recovered from COVID-19 (not recorded which). The sample taken for sequencing was PBMCs or T cells enriched from blood (not recorded which).

DNA of the CDR3: TGTGCCAGCAGCCCGGGAGCAAGCGAGCAGTACTTC. This encodes CASSPGASEQYF. The chain is built from TRBV3-1 (or the pseudogene TRBV3-2) and TRBJ2-7; the D gene is possibly TRBD2 (6 bases). V lost 4 bases and J lost 6, with 10 bases in between. Germline lookup yields CDR1 LGHDT and CDR2 YNNKEL (reference sequence). The CDR3 contains 12 residues.